This T cell receptor (beta chain) was sequenced during a study of cytomegalovirus exposure and HLA in healthy donors. Study-wide context: Researchers found that roughly 80% of around 400 genotyped donors fell within the Caucasian-associated ancestry cluster. Study-wide results and caveats: In all likelihood, a cluster of highly shared sequence variants was a sequencing artifact. Most TCR beta V segments were productive about 87% or about 30% of the time in an earlier analysis. With DRB1 most and HLA-C fewest, TCR association rates differed between HLA loci in a later analysis.

With respect to this clone: Its target is unknown.

Use of 60 Vbeta and 13 Jbeta primers characterized the PCR. Assay: immunoSEQ multiplex PCR; the TCRdb copy retains only in-frame clones and omits some. The listing records roughly 50,000 clones. The TCR comes from a woman in her forties in good health and CMV-seronegative. Material for sequencing was PBMCs.

CDR3 nucleotides: TGTGCCAGTAGTCCCCGACTAGCGGGGGGCTACGAGCAGTACTTC. Its protein is CASSPRLAGGYEQYF. The chain is built from TRBV19 and TRBJ2-7; 13 bases align to TRBD2. This CDR3 region has 15 residues. Germline V lookup: CDR1 LNHDA, CDR2 SQIVND (reference sequence). J was trimmed by 3 bases and V by 5 bases; bases with no gene match: 4. The variable domain in full, with the rest retrieved from reference TRBV19 and TRBJ2-7, is DGGITQSPKYLFRKEGQNVTLSCEQNLNHDAMYWYRQDPGQGLRLIYYSQIVNDFQKGDIAEGYSVSREKKESFPLTVTSAQKNPTAFYLCASSPRLAGGYEQYFGPGTRLTVT.